The 21 T cell receptor beta chains below were found in one sample sequenced in a study of CD8 T cells in Susac syndrome (dated by TCRdb to between 2018 and 2020). Library generation was performed with the immunoSEQ multiplex PCR assay. RNA was extracted using the RNeasy kit, and 0.5 to 1 microgram was reverse transcribed with random hexamers. TCRdb reprocessed the public reads (quality trimming at Q25 with fastp, clone calling with MiXCR) and kept in-frame beta chains. Rows merge per CDR3 protein into single entries with the most common DNA and genes. Here the sample has roughly 120,000 distinct CDR3 sequences; around 95% occur a single time. The top ten clones comprise about 0.089% of the sample. Material for sequencing was CD4+ T cells from PBMCs. The source is a human donor in good health.

This chain uses TRBV20-1 with TRBJ2-1; the D gene could be TRBD1 or TRBD2 (5 bases each). Germline V gives CDR1 DFQATT, CDR2 SNEGSKA (reference sequence). Trimming took off 0 bases at V and 5 bases at J, with 14 bases between the two ends. The CDR3 has 15 amino acids. CDR3: CSARDWSGPHNEQFF. In DNA form, the CDR3 reads TGCAGTGCTAGAGATTGGTCGGGACCCCACAATGAGCAGTTCTTC.

V usage is TRBV29-1 and J usage is TRBJ2-5, with D perhaps matching TRBD1 or TRBD2 (5 bases each). The CDR3 is 20 amino acids. V dropped 8 bases and J dropped 2 bases, with 36 bases sitting between them. Per germline, CDR1 SQVTM and CDR2 ANQGSEA. The CDR3 loop is CSFGDKRRGGVWGLQETQYF. The DNA of the CDR3 is TGCAGCTTCGGTGATAAGCGACGAGGAGGAGTCTGGGGCCTACAAGAGACCCAGTACTTC.

The chain combines TRBV9 with TRBJ1-2, with 7 bases that match TRBD1. The J segment lost 7 bases and the V segment lost 4 bases, leaving 13 bases of the junction unmatched. This CDR3 contains 15 residues. Germline V lookup: CDR1 SGDLS, CDR2 YYNGEE. The CDR3 region is CASSPSDRDRGGYTF. In DNA, the CDR3 is TGTGCCAGCAGCCCCTCCGACAGGGATCGGGGTGGCTACACCTTC.

The rearrangement links TRBV29-1 to TRBJ2-7, with D possibly called TRBD1 or TRBD2 (5 bases each). CDR1 and CDR2 (germline): SQVTM, ANQGSEA. Deletions cut 6 bases from V and 2 bases from J, with 8 bases between. The CDR3 runs to 11 residues. In DNA form, the CDR3 reads TGCAGCGTCCGGGGCGCCTACGAGCAGTACTTC. Its translation is CSVRGAYEQYF.

The gene calls are TRBV9 and TRBJ1-2, with D unclear. Trimming took off 0 bases at V and 4 bases at J, with 10 bases between the two ends. From germline, CDR1 is SGDLS and CDR2 YYNGEE. CDR3 length equals 14 residues. CDR3: CASSVASTPYGYTF. The DNA for the CDR3 is TGTGCCAGCAGCGTAGCGTCCACACCCTATGGCTACACCTTC. The full variable domain, in which reference TRBV9 and TRBJ1-2 provide the parts outside the CDR3, is DSGVTQTPKHLITATGQRVTLRCSPRSGDLSVYWYQQSLDQGLQFLIQYYNGEERAKGNILERFSAQQFPDLHSELNLSSLELGDSALYFCASSVASTPYGYTFGSGTRLTVV.

The gene calls are TRBV28 and TRBJ2-1, with 8 bases matching TRBD1. Germline V lookup: CDR1 MDHEN, CDR2 SYDVKM. The CDR3 runs 15 residues. Unmatched junction bases numbered 10, after V lost 5 bases and J lost 7 bases. CDR3 sequence (DNA): TGTGCCAGCAGTGGGCGACAGGGGCGGTATAATGAGCAGTTCTTC. Its protein product is CASSGRQGRYNEQFF.

The chain has TRBV28 and TRBJ2-5; 10 bases align to TRBD2. The CDR3 spans 16 residues. Germline V gives CDR1 MDHEN, CDR2 SYDVKM. Unmatched junction bases numbered 11, after V lost 5 bases and J lost 5 bases. The CDR3 DNA reads TGTGCCAGCAGTCCATTAGCGGGAGGACTAATTGAGACCCAGTACTTC. It yields the protein CASSPLAGGLIETQYF.

The rearrangement uses TRBV9 and TRBJ2-7; perhaps TRBD2 as D (5 bases). The V gene's germline CDR1 is SGDLS and CDR2 YYNGEE. V lost 0 bases, J lost 1 base, and 11 bases lay in between. The CDR3 contains 15 residues. CDR3 DNA sequence: TGTGCCAGCAGCGTAGGGCTAGCACAATCCTACGAGCAGTACTTC. Its protein product is CASSVGLAQSYEQYF.

The sample holds a few counts of this clonotype. This chain connects TRBV20-1 to TRBJ2-3, with D perhaps TRBD1 or TRBD2 (6 bases each). CDR1 is DFQATT, CDR2 SNEGSKA, per germline (reference sequence). Between the trimmed V and J ends, which lost 7 bases and 2 bases, there was a span of 13 bases. This CDR3 has 13 amino acids. This CDR3 reads CSVGGHSTDTQYF. The CDR3 bases are TGCAGTGTCGGGGGACACTCCACAGATACGCAGTATTTT.

The genes are TRBV6-2 or TRBV6-3 and TRBJ1-2; D gene ambiguous. V gave up 2 bases and J gave up 12 bases, with 25 bases separating them. The germline gives CDR1 MNHEY, CDR2 SVGEGT. The CDR3 is 16 amino acids. The CDR3 DNA is TGTGCCAGCAGTTACGGTCTCCTGGACGCACCTGGATCGGACACCTTC. This encodes CASSYGLLDAPGSDTF.

This sequence joins TRBV27 and TRBJ2-7; D gene unclear. Deletions cut 8 bases from V and 5 bases from J, with 10 bases between. The CDR3 consists of 11 residues. From germline, CDR1 is MNHEY and CDR2 SMNVEV (reference sequence). CDR3 amino acids: CASPPAHEQYF. CDR3 bases: TGTGCCAGCCCCCCCGCCCACGAGCAGTACTTC.

This rearrangement joins TRBV20-1 to TRBJ1-4; D not resolved. Between the trimmed V and J ends, which lost 3 bases and 5 bases, there was a span of 7 bases. Germline V CDR1 and CDR2: DFQATT, SNEGSKA (reference sequence). The CDR3 has 12 residues. The CDR3 coding sequence is TGCAGTGCTAGTAGCAGAAATGAAAAACTGTTTTTT. It encodes CSASSRNEKLFF.

The chain couples TRBV7-2 to TRBJ2-1, with a tentative D call TRBD2 (7 bases). The CDR3 is 16 residues long. V was cut by 2 bases and J by 9 bases, with 20 bases left in between. Germline-derived CDR1 and CDR2 are SGHTA and FQGNSA. The CDR3 nucleotides read TGTGCCAGCAGCTTAAAGGTGGCTAAGGGAGGGGGTGAGCAGTTCTTC. Its translation: CASSLKVAKGGGEQFF. The whole variable domain, remainder taken from reference TRBV7-2 and TRBJ2-1, is GAGVSQSPSNKVTEKGKDVELRCDPISGHTALYWYRQSLGQGLEFLIYFQGNSAPDKSGLPSDRFSAERTGGSVSTLTIQRTQQEDSAVYLCASSLKVAKGGGEQFFGPGTRLTVL.

The chain employs TRBV2 and TRBJ2-6; D remains ambiguous. Per the germline V gene, CDR1 is SNHLY and CDR2 is FYNNEI. The CDR3 is 15 residues long. V lost 5 bases to trimming and J lost 0 bases, with 8 bases between them. The CDR3 bases are TGTGCCAGCAGTATACGCTACTCTGGGGCCAACGTCCTGACTTTC. Protein product: CASSIRYSGANVLTF.

The gene calls are TRBV20-1 and TRBJ2-7; no definite D call. Looked up from germline, CDR1 is DFQATT and CDR2 is SNEGSKA (reference sequence). Trimming removed 6 bases at V and 7 bases at J, with 16 bases between. The CDR3 contains 12 residues. The CDR3 coding sequence is TGCAGTGCCAATTTCAGAGACTGGGAGCAGTACTTC. This gives the protein CSANFRDWEQYF.

This chain joins TRBV20-1 and TRBJ2-1; TRBD2 aligns across 10 bases. CDR3 size: 14 residues. Germline trimming cut 1 base from V and 10 bases from J; bases unmatched to any gene: 7. The germline V gene encodes CDR1 DFQATT and CDR2 SNEGSKA (reference sequence). CDR3 DNA: TGCAGTGCTAGAGCCCCGGGACTAGCGAGAGAGCAGTTCTTC. This gives the protein CSARAPGLAREQFF.

This rearrangement joins TRBV13 to TRBJ2-5; 7 nucleotides align to TRBD1. The CDR3 runs to 14 residues. J was trimmed by 6 bases and V by 2 bases; bases with no gene match: 6. Germline CDR1 reads PRHDT; CDR2 reads FYEKMQ (reference sequence). The CDR3 DNA sequence: TGTGCCAGCAGCTTAAGAGGGGGCCTAAAGACCCAGTACTTC. Its protein is CASSLRGGLKTQYF.

The V call is TRBV6-5, the J call TRBJ2-5; D uncertain. Deletions cut 2 bases from V and 1 base from J, with 11 bases between. This CDR3 spans 15 amino acids. CDR1 is MNHEY, CDR2 SVGAGI, per germline. CDR3 sequence: CASSYPGRSQETQYF. In nucleotides, the CDR3 is TGTGCCAGCAGTTACCCAGGCAGGAGCCAAGAGACCCAGTACTTC.

V is TRBV14 and J is TRBJ2-2; the D gene could be TRBD1 or TRBD2 (5 bases each). V was pared by 0 bases and J by 9 bases, with 11 bases between. The CDR3 has 14 residues. Germline CDR1 reads SGHDN; CDR2 reads FVKESK. CDR3 amino acids: CASSQEGRDRELFF. CDR3 nucleotides: TGTGCCAGCAGCCAAGAGGGACGGGACCGGGAGCTGTTTTTT.

This chain uses TRBV5-1 with TRBJ2-1; 11 positions agree with TRBD2. CDR3 size: 16 residues. CDR1 is SGHRS, CDR2 YFSETQ, per germline. Trimming at V came to 4 bases and at J to 5 bases, leaving 8 bases not matched to a gene. The CDR3 is CASSTVLAGGNNEQFF. In DNA form, the CDR3 reads TGCGCCAGCAGCACCGTTCTAGCGGGAGGCAACAATGAGCAGTTCTTC.

The V call is TRBV7-6, the J call TRBJ2-3; no firm D call. The CDR3 contains 10 residues. Germline CDR1 SGHVS, CDR2 FNYEAQ. With 8 bases removed from V and 6 bases from J, the gap between germline ends came to 6 bases. For the CDR3, the DNA is TGTGCCAGCGGATACGATACGCAGTATTTT. It encodes CASGYDTQYF.